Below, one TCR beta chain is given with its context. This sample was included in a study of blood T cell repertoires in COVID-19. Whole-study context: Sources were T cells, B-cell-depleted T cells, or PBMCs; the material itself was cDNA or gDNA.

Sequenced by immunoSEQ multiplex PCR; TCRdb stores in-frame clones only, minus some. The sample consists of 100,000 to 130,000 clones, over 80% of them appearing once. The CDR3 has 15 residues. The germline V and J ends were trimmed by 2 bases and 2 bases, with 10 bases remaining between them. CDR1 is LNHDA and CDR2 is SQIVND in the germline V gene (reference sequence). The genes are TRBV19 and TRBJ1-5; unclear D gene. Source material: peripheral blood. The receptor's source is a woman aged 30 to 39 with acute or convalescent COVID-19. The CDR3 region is CASSITRRGNQPQHF. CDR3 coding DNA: TGTGCCAGTAGTATAACCCGGCGGGGCAATCAGCCCCAGCATTTT.